The rows below give T cell receptor beta chains drawn from one sample of a study of shared clonotypes between healthy human individuals. Profiled with immunoSEQ multiplex PCR; TCRdb holds only in-frame clones, not every one. The data show fewer than 550,000 clones, about 79% seen once. Sequencing input: PBMCs. All receptors derive from a woman aged 40 to 50 in good health. Some clones in this sample may be carry-over from other donors' samples. Each CDR3 is given with its conserved first and last residue. A D gene is named only where the DNA matches it firmly. Rows give clone size only sometimes, using once, few, many, or a class for an expanded clone.

clone_size: -
v_call: TRBV5-1
j_call: TRBJ1-3
d_call: -
cdr3_aa: CASRSEGNTIYF
cdr3_nt: TGCGCCAGCCGGTCAGAAGGAAACACCATATATTTT

clone_size: few
v_call: TRBV5-4
j_call: TRBJ2-3
d_call: TRBD1
cdr3_aa: CASRDRVTDTQYF
cdr3_nt: TGTGCCAGCAGGGACAGGGTCACAGATACGCAGTATTTT

clone_size: -
v_call: TRBV11-2
j_call: TRBJ2-3
d_call: -
cdr3_aa: CASSLSPTSTDTQYF
cdr3_nt: TGTGCCAGCAGCTTATCCCCGACTAGCACAGATACGCAGTATTTT

clone_size: many
v_call: TRBV28
j_call: TRBJ2-7
d_call: -
cdr3_aa: CASSPHGLTTYEQYF
cdr3_nt: TGTGCCAGCAGTCCCCATGGACTAACAACCTACGAGCAGTACTTC

clone_size: -
v_call: TRBV5-4
j_call: TRBJ1-2
d_call: -
cdr3_aa: CASSLIGQGTDGYTF
cdr3_nt: TGTGCCAGCAGCTTGATTGGTCAGGGGACGGATGGCTACACCTTC

clone_size: once
v_call: TRBV7-2
j_call: TRBJ2-3
d_call: -
cdr3_aa: CASSRSGVSTDTQYF
cdr3_nt: TGTGCCAGCAGCAGAAGCGGAGTTAGCACAGATACGCAGTATTTT

clone_size: -
v_call: TRBV29-1
j_call: TRBJ2-3
d_call: TRBD1
cdr3_aa: CSVPNQDRGDTQYF
cdr3_nt: TGCAGCGTCCCTAACCAGGACAGGGGAGATACGCAGTATTTT

clone_size: -
v_call: TRBV7-9
j_call: TRBJ2-7
d_call: -
cdr3_aa: CASSIQESSYEQYF
cdr3_nt: TGTGCCAGCAGCATCCAGGAGAGCTCCTACGAGCAGTACTTC

clone_size: -
v_call: TRBV7-6
j_call: TRBJ2-1
d_call: TRBD2
cdr3_aa: CASSYPLAGLGNEQFF
cdr3_nt: TGTGCCAGCAGCTACCCACTAGCGGGCTTGGGTAATGAGCAGTTCTTC

clone_size: few
v_call: TRBV28
j_call: TRBJ1-1
d_call: -
cdr3_aa: CASSSLSARTEAFF
cdr3_nt: TGTGCCAGCAGCTCCCTGTCTGCTCGGACTGAAGCTTTCTTT

clone_size: -
v_call: TRBV5-5
j_call: TRBJ2-7
d_call: -
cdr3_aa: CASTSDPGDVEQYF
cdr3_nt: TGTGCCAGCACAAGCGATCCGGGAGATGTCGAGCAGTACTTC

clone_size: -
v_call: TRBV11-2
j_call: TRBJ1-3
d_call: -
cdr3_aa: CASSLRIGYFGNTIYF
cdr3_nt: TGTGCCAGCAGCTTACGGATCGGCTACTTTGGAAACACCATATATTTT

clone_size: -
v_call: TRBV4-1
j_call: TRBJ1-2
d_call: TRBD1
cdr3_aa: CASSQAGTGRNYGYTF
cdr3_nt: TGCGCCAGCAGCCAAGCGGGGACAGGGAGGAACTATGGCTACACCTTC

clone_size: once
v_call: TRBV6-6
j_call: TRBJ1-1
d_call: -
cdr3_aa: CASSLQPNTEAFF
cdr3_nt: TGTGCCAGCAGTTTACAGCCGAACACTGAAGCTTTCTTT

clone_size: -
v_call: TRBV7-9
j_call: TRBJ2-7
d_call: -
cdr3_aa: CASSLGLSLDTYEQYF
cdr3_nt: TGTGCCAGCAGCTTAGGTTTGTCACTAGACACCTACGAGCAGTACTTC

clone_size: few
v_call: TRBV2
j_call: TRBJ1-5
d_call: -
cdr3_aa: CASSEGAGYEPQHF
cdr3_nt: TGTGCCAGCAGTGAAGGGGCAGGGTACGAGCCCCAGCATTTT

clone_size: -
v_call: TRBV7-6
j_call: TRBJ2-1
d_call: -
cdr3_aa: CASSAAVLGDEQFF
cdr3_nt: TGTGCCAGCAGCGCAGCGGTTCTGGGGGATGAGCAGTTCTTC

clone_size: few
v_call: TRBV28
j_call: TRBJ2-1
d_call: -
cdr3_aa: CASRGQSSYNEQFF
cdr3_nt: TGTGCCTCACGGGGGCAGAGCTCCTACAATGAGCAGTTCTTC

clone_size: -
v_call: TRBV19
j_call: TRBJ2-3
d_call: -
cdr3_aa: CASSNPWLYTDTQYF
cdr3_nt: TGTGCCAGTAGTAATCCGTGGCTCTACACAGATACGCAGTATTTT

clone_size: -
v_call: TRBV7-6
j_call: TRBJ1-2
d_call: TRBD1
cdr3_aa: CASSRDSSNYGYTF
cdr3_nt: TGTGCCAGCAGCCGGGACAGTTCTAACTATGGCTACACCTTC

clone_size: -
v_call: TRBV7-9
j_call: TRBJ1-4
d_call: -
cdr3_aa: CASSLMQGRSEKLFF
cdr3_nt: TGTGCCAGCAGCCTTATGCAGGGTCGTTCGGAAAAACTGTTTTTT

clone_size: -
v_call: TRBV5-5
j_call: TRBJ1-4
d_call: -
cdr3_aa: CASSLSRGDEKLFF
cdr3_nt: TGTGCCAGCAGCTTGTCCAGGGGAGATGAAAAACTGTTTTTT

clone_size: once
v_call: TRBV5-3
j_call: TRBJ2-1
d_call: TRBD1
cdr3_aa: CARSGDRDPGHEQFF
cdr3_nt: TGTGCCAGAAGCGGGGACAGGGATCCTGGGCATGAGCAGTTCTTC

clone_size: few
v_call: TRBV4-1
j_call: TRBJ1-1
d_call: TRBD1
cdr3_aa: CASSQHHRGGEAFF
cdr3_nt: TGCGCCAGCAGCCAACACCACAGGGGGGGAGAAGCTTTCTTT

clone_size: -
v_call: TRBV2
j_call: TRBJ1-1
d_call: -
cdr3_aa: CASNIGSTEAFF
cdr3_nt: TGTGCCAGCAATATAGGGAGCACTGAAGCTTTCTTT

clone_size: -
v_call: TRBV5-4
j_call: TRBJ1-4
d_call: TRBD1
cdr3_aa: CASSADRSTNEKLFF
cdr3_nt: TGTGCCAGCAGTGCGGACAGGTCCACTAATGAAAAACTGTTTTTT

clone_size: few
v_call: TRBV11-2
j_call: TRBJ2-7
d_call: -
cdr3_aa: CASSLDRGGAGYEQYF
cdr3_nt: TGTGCCAGCAGCTTAGATAGGGGGGGCGCGGGGTACGAGCAGTACTTC

clone_size: -
v_call: TRBV7-3
j_call: TRBJ2-3
d_call: -
cdr3_aa: CASSLGARSGDTQYF
cdr3_nt: TGTGCCAGCAGCTTAGGAGCTAGGTCAGGAGATACGCAGTATTTT

clone_size: -
v_call: TRBV6-7
j_call: TRBJ2-1
d_call: TRBD2
cdr3_aa: CASRDSGGSSYNEQFF
cdr3_nt: TGTGCCAGCAGGGATTCGGGCGGGAGCTCCTACAATGAGCAGTTCTTC

clone_size: -
v_call: TRBV6-1
j_call: TRBJ2-3
d_call: -
cdr3_aa: CASSVDRDVSTDTQYF
cdr3_nt: TGTGCCAGCAGTGTCGACAGAGACGTTAGCACAGATACGCAGTATTTT

clone_size: -
v_call: TRBV15
j_call: TRBJ2-7
d_call: -
cdr3_aa: CATSRVGGFGYEQYF
cdr3_nt: TGTGCCACCAGCAGAGTGGGCGGTTTTGGGTACGAGCAGTACTTC

clone_size: -
v_call: TRBV4-2
j_call: TRBJ1-5
d_call: -
cdr3_aa: CASSYGTENQPQHF
cdr3_nt: TGTGCCAGCAGTTACGGGACGGAGAATCAGCCCCAGCATTTT

clone_size: -
v_call: TRBV6-4
j_call: TRBJ1-1
d_call: TRBD1
cdr3_aa: CASSQTGGSVTEAFF
cdr3_nt: TGTGCCAGCAGCCAGACAGGGGGCTCGGTTACTGAAGCTTTCTTT

clone_size: -
v_call: TRBV5-4
j_call: TRBJ1-4
d_call: -
cdr3_aa: CASSLYTSNEKLFF
cdr3_nt: TGTGCCAGCAGCTTGTACACCTCTAATGAAAAACTGTTTTTT

clone_size: -
v_call: TRBV4-2
j_call: TRBJ1-2
d_call: -
cdr3_aa: CASSQGWDTGNYGYTF
cdr3_nt: TGTGCCAGCAGCCAAGGTTGGGACACGGGTAACTATGGCTACACCTTC

clone_size: -
v_call: TRBV27
j_call: TRBJ2-7
d_call: -
cdr3_aa: CASSPRAGSLSYEQYF
cdr3_nt: TGTGCCAGCAGTCCACGGGCAGGGTCCCTCTCCTACGAGCAGTACTTC

clone_size: -
v_call: TRBV6-5
j_call: TRBJ2-7
d_call: -
cdr3_aa: CASSQQGYEQYF
cdr3_nt: TGTGCCAGCAGTCAGCAGGGATACGAGCAGTACTTC

clone_size: -
v_call: TRBV30
j_call: TRBJ1-5
d_call: -
cdr3_aa: CAWSRGLQPQHF
cdr3_nt: TGTGCCTGGAGTAGGGGTTTGCAGCCCCAGCATTTT

clone_size: few
v_call: TRBV10-3
j_call: TRBJ2-5
d_call: TRBD1
cdr3_aa: CAISERGAGGGHHQETQYF
cdr3_nt: TGTGCCATCAGTGAGAGGGGTGCAGGGGGCGGCCACCACCAAGAGACCCAGTACTTC